This is a list of T cell receptor beta chains from one sample in a study of beta chain features in type 1 diabetes. The table came from immunoSEQ multiplex PCR; TCRdb's copy has only in-frame clones and leaves some out. The sample consists of about 620,000 clones, 15% to 17% of them appearing once. The sample comprised naive CD4+ T cells from blood. The receptors were sampled from a man aged 18 to 29 in good health. Both conserved end residues are part of each CDR3. A D gene is named only where the DNA matches it firmly. A row's size may be missing; if present it is once, few, many or a size class.

J,size,D,V,CDR3,DNA
TRBJ2-5,few,TRBD2,TRBV7-9,CASSTGLAGVWETQYF,TGTGCCAGCAGCACGGGACTAGCGGGAGTCTGGGAGACCCAGTACTTC
TRBJ2-5,few,NA,TRBV5-1,CASSLVGTQETQYF,TGCGCCAGCAGCTTGGTAGGGACGCAAGAGACCCAGTACTTC
TRBJ2-5,few,TRBD2,TRBV4-2,CASSQAEWGGETQYF,TGTGCCAGCAGCCAAGCAGAATGGGGGGGAGAGACCCAGTACTTC
TRBJ2-1,few,TRBD2,TRBV12-5,CASGFSGRDHNEQFF,TGTGCTAGTGGTTTTAGCGGGAGGGATCACAATGAGCAGTTCTTC
TRBJ2-5,few,TRBD1,TRBV18,CASSPRTGGSETQYF,TGTGCCAGCTCACCACGGACAGGCGGGTCGGAGACCCAGTACTTC
TRBJ1-3,few,NA,TRBV4-3,CASSQGPDTIYF,TGCGCCAGCAGCCAAGGACCAGACACCATATATTTT
TRBJ1-4,few,NA,TRBV7-2,CASSFFRHEKLFF,TGTGCCAGCAGCTTTTTCAGGCATGAAAAACTGTTTTTT
TRBJ2-7,NA,TRBD1,TRBV6-5,CASSPRDRAGVKYF,TGTGCCAGCAGTCCCCGGGACAGGGCTGGCGTGAAGTACTTC
TRBJ2-7,few,TRBD1,TRBV5-1,CASSLGTGRYEQYF,TGCGCCAGCAGCTTGGGGACAGGACGATACGAGCAGTACTTC
TRBJ1-3,NA,NA,TRBV14,CASSQVPNSGNTIYF,TGTGCCAGCAGCCAAGTTCCGAACTCTGGAAACACCATATATTTT
TRBJ1-2,NA,TRBD1,TRBV11-2,CASSPGQGGSYTF,TGTGCCAGCAGCCCGGGACAGGGGGGTTCCTACACCTTC
TRBJ2-4,NA,TRBD2,TRBV28,CASSLRAGVGPKNIQYF,TGTGCCAGCAGTTTGCGGGCGGGGGTGGGCCCCAAAAACATTCAGTACTTC
TRBJ2-1,NA,TRBD1,TRBV2,CASTWDRLYNEQFF,TGTGCCAGCACATGGGACAGACTCTACAATGAGCAGTTCTTC
TRBJ2-3,few,TRBD2,TRBV13,CASSLGGLAGNTDTQYF,TGTGCCAGCAGCTTAGGGGGACTAGCGGGCAACACAGATACGCAGTATTTT
TRBJ2-5,few,TRBD1,TRBV6-6,CASSLGTGWQETQYF,TGTGCCAGCAGTTTAGGGACAGGGTGGCAAGAGACCCAGTACTTC
TRBJ2-7,few,TRBD2,TRBV7-2,CASSFLASGNYEQYF,TGTGCCAGCAGCTTCCTGGCTAGCGGGAATTACGAGCAGTACTTC
TRBJ1-1,few,TRBD1,TRBV29-1,CSAAGQGNGKNTEAFF,TGCAGCGCTGCAGGACAGGGAAATGGAAAGAACACTGAAGCTTTCTTT
TRBJ1-2,NA,NA,TRBV19,CASTQGLNYGYTF,TGTGCCAGTACCCAGGGCTTGAACTATGGCTACACCTTC
TRBJ2-1,NA,TRBD1,TRBV10-3,CAVTGTGLDNEQFF,TGTGCCGTCACCGGGACAGGGTTGGACAATGAGCAGTTCTTC
TRBJ2-7,few,NA,TRBV28,CASSEPGQGSYEQYF,TGTGCCAGCAGTGAACCGGGCCAGGGTTCCTACGAGCAGTACTTC
TRBJ2-2,few,TRBD1,TRBV4-3,CASSQDYSGLGQANTGELFF,TGCGCCAGCAGCCAAGATTATTCGGGCTTAGGACAGGCTAACACCGGGGAGCTGTTTTTT
TRBJ2-3,few,NA,TRBV10-2,CASSERSESTEAQYF,TGCGCCAGCAGTGAGAGGTCGGAGTCCACGGAGGCGCAGTATTTT
TRBJ1-1,NA,TRBD1,TRBV29-1,CSVGDRDRNTEAFF,TGCAGCGTTGGAGACAGGGACCGGAACACTGAAGCTTTCTTT
TRBJ1-5,NA,NA,TRBV4-1,CASSQDRTESNQPQHF,TGCGCCAGCAGCCAAGATCGGACAGAAAGCAATCAGCCCCAGCATTTT
TRBJ2-3,NA,NA,TRBV2,CASSEVGPPDTQYF,TGTGCCAGCAGTGAAGTGGGCCCCCCGGATACGCAGTATTTT